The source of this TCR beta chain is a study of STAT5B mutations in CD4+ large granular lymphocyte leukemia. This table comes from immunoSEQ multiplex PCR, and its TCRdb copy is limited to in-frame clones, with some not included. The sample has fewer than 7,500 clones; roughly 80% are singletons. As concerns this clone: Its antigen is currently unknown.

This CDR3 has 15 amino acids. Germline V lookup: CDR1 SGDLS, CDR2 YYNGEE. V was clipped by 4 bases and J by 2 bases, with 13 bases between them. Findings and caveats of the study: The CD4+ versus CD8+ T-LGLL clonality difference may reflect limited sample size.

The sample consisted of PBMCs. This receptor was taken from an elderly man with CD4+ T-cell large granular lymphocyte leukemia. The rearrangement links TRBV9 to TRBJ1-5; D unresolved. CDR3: CASSPGGVGNQPQHF. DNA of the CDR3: TGTGCCAGCAGCCCCGGAGGAGTGGGCAATCAGCCCCAGCATTTT.